This TCR beta chain was identified during a study of OX40 agonist ivuxolimab in advanced cancers. As for this clone: The target antigen is unknown.

People who had autoimmune disease history or systemic immunosuppression were excluded. The repertoire was sequenced with immunoSEQ multiplex PCR; TCRdb's copy has only in-frame clones and lacks some. The data hold approximately 82,000 clones, with 70% to 90% observed a single time. Trimming shortened V by 6 bases and J by 7 bases, and 16 bases separated the two germline ends. Germline lookup yields CDR1 MNHNY and CDR2 SVGAGI (reference sequence). This CDR3 region has 13 residues. Overall study findings and caveats: Within 6 weeks, CD4+ and CD8+ blood T cells expanded clonally at 0.1 to 3.0 mg/kg. It was also the case that some nonresponders had low normalized T-cell clonal expansion.

Source: CD4+ or CD8+ T cells sorted from blood, taken in a trial of the OX40 agonist ivuxolimab. The chain carries TRBV6-6 and TRBJ2-7; D perhaps matches TRBD2 (5 bases). The sequence was obtained from an adult with an advanced solid tumor such as melanoma, head and neck, liver or kidney cancer. CDR3 loop: CASSPPPGLEQYF. CDR3 nucleotides: TGTGCCAGCAGCCCCCCCCCGGGGTTGGAGCAGTACTTC.